The rows below give T cell receptor beta chains drawn from one sample of a study of T cells after yellow fever vaccination. TCRdb ran MiXCR on the 5' RACE reads and lists one entry per CDR3 protein. The sample includes about 360,000 distinct CDR3 sequences, over 5% of them seen just once. The specimen was PBMCs, collected 5 days after the yellow fever booster vaccination. The receptors were sampled from a man in his thirties or forties who received the YFV17D yellow fever vaccine. Both conserved end residues are part of each CDR3. D genes are given only for firm matches. Some rows mark clone size as missing; the rest say once, few, many or name a class of expanded clone.

>TRBV6-5|TRBD1|TRBJ2-7|NA
TGTGCCAGCAGTTACTTAAAGACAGGGGCCTACGAGCAGTACTTC
CASSYLKTGAYEQYF
>TRBV11-2|NA|TRBJ1-2|many
TGTGCCAGCAGTCCTGCGAGGGCAGTTGGCTACACCTTC
CASSPARAVGYTF
>TRBV2|NA|TRBJ2-7|few
TGTGCCACCGCGGTTAGCTCCTACGAGCAGTACTTC
CATAVSSYEQYF
>TRBV5-1|NA|TRBJ2-7|NA
TGCGCCAGCAGCTCCGTCAATGGCGACGAGCAGTACTTC
CASSSVNGDEQYF
>TRBV6-1|NA|TRBJ2-2|many
TGTGCCAGCACCCCTGATGGGCCACGGGCGGGCGGGGAGCTGTTTTTT
CASTPDGPRAGGELFF
>TRBV5-1|TRBD1|TRBJ2-1|many
TGCGCCAGCAGCAGGACCGGGACAGGCTACAATGAGCAGTTCTTC
CASSRTGTGYNEQFF
>TRBV5-4|TRBD2|TRBJ2-1|few
TGTGCCAGCGTCCAGCGGGAACGAGGTTACAATGAGCAGTTCTTC
CASVQRERGYNEQFF
>TRBV6-5|NA|TRBJ1-1|many
TGTGCCGCACCTCCCCTGGGCACTGAAGCTTTCTTT
CAAPPLGTEAFF
>TRBV5-1|NA|TRBJ2-5|many
TGCGCCAGCGGTCTTGGGGATGGCACACAAGAGACCCAGTACTTC
CASGLGDGTQETQYF
>TRBV7-2|TRBD2|TRBJ2-7|many
TGTGCCAGCAGCTTAGGGGGGACTAGCGGATACGAGCAGTACTTC
CASSLGGTSGYEQYF
>TRBV4-3|NA|TRBJ2-2|NA
TGCGCCAGCAGCCCTCGCTGGGGTCTCGGGGAGCTGTTTTTT
CASSPRWGLGELFF
>TRBV18|TRBD2|TRBJ2-1|few
TGTGCCAGCTCACCAAGGGCTAGCGGGCCGACCTACAATGAGCAGTTCTTC
CASSPRASGPTYNEQFF
>TRBV20-1|TRBD2|TRBJ2-3|NA
TGCAGTGCCCAACTAGCGGGAAGCACAGATACGCAGTATTTT
CSAQLAGSTDTQYF
>TRBV7-2|NA|TRBJ2-4|few
TGTGCCAGCAGCTTAATGGGAACCAAAAACATTCAGTACTTC
CASSLMGTKNIQYF
>TRBV5-5|NA|TRBJ2-3|few
TGTGCCAGCAGCATTCAGGGGTTAGCTAGCACAGATACGCAGTATTTT
CASSIQGLASTDTQYF
>TRBV11-2|NA|TRBJ2-1|NA
TGTGCCAGCAGCATATCCCTACAGGTGCATGAGCAGTTCTTC
CASSISLQVHEQFF
>TRBV21-1|NA|TRBJ2-1|many
TGTAACTGCCAGCAGCGATCGACAGGACTGGCGAATGAGCAGTTCTTC
CNCQQRSTGLANEQFF
>TRBV30|NA|TRBJ1-5|NA
TGTGCCTGGAGTGACAGTGACAATCAGCCCCAGCATTTT
CAWSDSDNQPQHF
>TRBV19|TRBD2|TRBJ2-3|many
TGTGCCAGTAGGAAGACTAGCGGGGGCACAGATACGCAGTATTTT
CASRKTSGGTDTQYF
>TRBV29-1|TRBD1|TRBJ2-7|few
TGCAGCGTTGGCATGACAGGGCGCCCATACGAGCAGTACTTC
CSVGMTGRPYEQYF
>TRBV7-6|NA|TRBJ2-3|many
TGTGCCAGCAGCCATTCTGCAGAAACGCAGTATTTT
CASSHSAETQYF
>TRBV20-1|NA|TRBJ1-2|few
TGCAGTACCTGGGAGGGGTATGGCTACACCTTC
CSTWEGYGYTF
>TRBV6-1|NA|TRBJ2-7|few
TGTGCCAGCAGCCTCGATGAAGGGCTCTACGAGCAGTACTTC
CASSLDEGLYEQYF